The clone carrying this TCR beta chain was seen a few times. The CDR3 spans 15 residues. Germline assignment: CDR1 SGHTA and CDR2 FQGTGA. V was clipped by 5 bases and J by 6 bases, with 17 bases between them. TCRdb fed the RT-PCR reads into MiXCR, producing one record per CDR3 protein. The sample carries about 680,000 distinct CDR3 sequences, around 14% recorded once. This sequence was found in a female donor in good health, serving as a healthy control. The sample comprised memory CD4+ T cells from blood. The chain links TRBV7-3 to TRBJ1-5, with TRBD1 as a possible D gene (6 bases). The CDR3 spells CASSPDSGEGQPQHF. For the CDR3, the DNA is TGTGCCAGCAGCCCGGACAGTGGGGAGGGTCAGCCCCAGCATTTT. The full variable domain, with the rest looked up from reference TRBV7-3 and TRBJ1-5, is GAGVSQTPSNKVTEKGKYVELRCDPISGHTALYWYRQSLGQGPEFLIYFQGTGAADDSGLPNDRFFAVRPEGSVSTLKIQRTERGDSAVYLCASSPDSGEGQPQHFGDGTRLSIL.